These T cell receptor beta chains were read from a single sample in a study of shared clonotypes between healthy human individuals. Assay used: immunoSEQ multiplex PCR; TCRdb lists only in-frame clones, some missing. The sample yields over a million clones, around 98% seen once. The sequenced sample consisted of naive CD4+ T cells sorted from blood. All receptors derive from a man aged 25 to 40 in good health. CDR3s include the opening cysteine and the closing phenylalanine or tryptophan. D genes are given only for firm matches. Only some rows state a clone size, as once, few, many or a class for expanded clones.

j_call clone_size v_call d_call cdr3_aa cdr3_nt
TRBJ2-1 . TRBV21-1 . CASSNPRTPTSATRNYNEQFF TGTGCCAGCAGCAATCCCCGAACCCCGACTTCCGCCACCCGGAACTACAATGAGCAGTTCTTC
TRBJ2-1 . TRBV5-1 TRBD2 CASSIGLAGYNEQFF TGCGCCAGCAGTATCGGACTAGCGGGCTACAATGAGCAGTTCTTC
TRBJ2-7 . TRBV10-3 TRBD2 CATQVGWTSGNEQYF TGTGCCACCCAAGTCGGATGGACTAGCGGGAACGAGCAGTACTTC
TRBJ2-3 . TRBV9 . CASSAPADTQYF TGTGCCAGCAGCGCCCCCGCAGATACGCAGTATTTT
TRBJ2-7 . TRBV6-8 . CASSYSPLPGYYEQYF TGTGCCAGCAGTTACTCTCCGCTCCCCGGATACTACGAGCAGTACTTC
TRBJ1-4 . TRBV5-1 TRBD1 CASTGTGREKLFF TGCGCCAGCACCGGGACAGGGCGTGAAAAACTGTTTTTT
TRBJ2-4 . TRBV14 . CASSPTTSGNIQYF TGTGCCAGCAGCCCTACTACATCCGGGAACATTCAGTACTTC
TRBJ2-1 once TRBV11-2 TRBD1 CASRRPGGQGDLEQFF TGTGCCAGCAGAAGACCGGGGGGACAGGGCGATCTTGAGCAGTTCTTC
TRBJ1-2 . TRBV29-1 . CSADPTPPFDGYTF TGCAGCGCGGACCCAACGCCACCTTTCGATGGCTACACCTTC
TRBJ2-1 . TRBV2 . CASTMDMNEQFF TGTGCCAGCACCATGGACATGAATGAGCAGTTCTTC
TRBJ2-4 . TRBV7-9 . CASSLYGSRLDLAKNIQYF TGTGCCAGCAGCTTATATGGCTCGAGACTGGACCTAGCCAAAAACATTCAGTACTTC
TRBJ1-1 once TRBV27 TRBD1 CASSSDRPNRNTEAFF TGTGCCAGCAGTTCGGACAGGCCTAATCGGAACACTGAAGCTTTCTTT
TRBJ2-3 . TRBV7-9 . CASHRLTDTQYF TGTGCCAGCCATAGACTGACAGATACGCAGTATTTT
TRBJ1-3 . TRBV11-2 TRBD1 CASSLGVRGAGNTIYF TGTGCCAGCAGCTTAGGGGTCAGGGGGGCTGGAAACACCATATATTTT
TRBJ2-7 . TRBV11-2 . CASSRSSNGYEQYF TGTGCCTCCAGTAGGTCCAGTAATGGCTACGAGCAGTACTTC
TRBJ2-5 . TRBV20-1 . CSPPTGETQYF TGCAGTCCGCCAACTGGGGAGACCCAGTACTTC
TRBJ1-5 . TRBV10-3 TRBD1 CAISPHGDSTPNQPQHF TGTGCCATCAGTCCCCACGGGGACAGTACCCCGAATCAGCCCCAGCATTTT
TRBJ1-1 . TRBV19 . CASSTQGRDTEAFF TGTGCCAGTAGTACCCAGGGTCGGGACACTGAAGCTTTCTTT
TRBJ2-5 . TRBV21-1 . CANNSGLAQETQYF TGTGCCAACAACTCTGGACTAGCGCAAGAGACCCAGTACTTC
TRBJ1-2 . TRBV27 . CASSFRHGSYGYTF TGTGCCAGCAGTTTCCGACATGGAAGCTATGGCTACACCTTC
TRBJ1-2 . TRBV28 . CASSYTGDYGYTF TGTGCCAGCAGTTACACGGGGGACTATGGCTACACCTTC
TRBJ1-5 . TRBV6-5 TRBD1 CASREETGNNQPQHF TGTGCCAGCAGGGAGGAGACAGGGAACAATCAGCCCCAGCATTTT
TRBJ2-1 . TRBV9 . CASSAGDWPAYNEQFF TGTGCCAGCAGCGCGGGGGACTGGCCCGCCTACAATGAGCAGTTCTTC
TRBJ2-7 . TRBV6-6 . CASSYPDRTHRQYF TGTGCCAGCAGTTACCCCGATCGGACGCATCGTCAGTACTTC
TRBJ1-4 . TRBV28 . CASSFSRGGRITEKLFF TGTGCCAGCAGTTTTTCTAGAGGAGGACGGATTACTGAAAAACTGTTTTTT
TRBJ2-3 . TRBV5-8 . CASSLLTGARTDTQYF TGTGCCAGCAGCTTGCTCACAGGTGCTCGCACAGATACGCAGTATTTT
TRBJ2-1 . TRBV5-5 TRBD1 CASSKTGGATGFF TGTGCCAGCAGCAAAACAGGGGGCGCAACAGGATTCTTC
TRBJ2-3 . TRBV11-2 . CASSQAQDTQYF TGTGCCAGCAGCCAAGCACAGGATACGCAGTATTTT
TRBJ1-5 . TRBV2 . CASSEAEEPQHF TGTGCCAGCAGTGAAGCGGAGGAGCCCCAGCATTTT
TRBJ2-3 . TRBV27 . CASSLFHRADTQYF TGTGCCAGCAGTTTATTCCACAGGGCAGATACGCAGTATTTT
TRBJ1-3 . TRBV7-2 . CASSLVRGGGNTIYF TGTGCCAGCAGCTTAGTACGAGGCGGTGGAAACACCATATATTTT
TRBJ2-7 . TRBV4-2 . CASSQDRLSLGEQYF TGTGCCAGCAGCCAAGATCGACTATCTCTAGGGGAGCAGTACTTC
TRBJ1-1 . TRBV6-1 . CASSERKVMNTEAFF TGTGCCAGCAGTGAACGAAAGGTGATGAACACTGAAGCTTTCTTT
TRBJ2-2 . TRBV5-1 TRBD2 CASSWGLAGGELFF TGCGCCAGCAGCTGGGGACTAGCGGGAGGGGAGCTGTTTTTT
TRBJ2-1 once TRBV5-1 . CASSLAGSGTSYNEQFF TGCGCCAGCAGCTTGGCCGGGTCCGGCACGTCCTACAATGAGCAGTTCTTC
TRBJ2-3 . TRBV25-1 TRBD1 CASRGQGWADTQYF TGTGCCAGCCGGGGACAGGGGTGGGCAGATACGCAGTATTTT
TRBJ2-7 . TRBV18 . CASSPLSSGIENEQYF TGTGCCAGCTCACCACTTTCATCAGGGATAGAGAACGAGCAGTACTTC
TRBJ2-1 . TRBV6-1 TRBD2 CASTRLAEYNEQFF TGTGCCAGCACCAGACTAGCGGAATACAATGAGCAGTTCTTC
TRBJ2-2 . TRBV12-1 . CASSGRVQGDSGELFF TGTGCCAGCAGCGGTCGAGTACAGGGGGATTCCGGGGAGCTGTTTTTT
TRBJ2-3 once TRBV27 . CASSFPGPADTQYF TGTGCCAGCAGTTTTCCCGGGCCAGCGGATACGCAGTATTTT
TRBJ2-7 . TRBV28 . CASSSPGRGTYEQYF TGTGCCAGCAGTTCGCCAGGGAGAGGGACCTACGAGCAGTACTTC
TRBJ2-4 . TRBV18 . CASQGGLGTPAKNIQYF TGTGCCAGCCAGGGGGGTCTAGGGACTCCGGCCAAAAACATTCAGTACTTC
TRBJ2-3 . TRBV11-2 TRBD1 CASSPEWGTASTDTQYF TGTGCCAGCAGCCCCGAATGGGGGACAGCCAGCACAGATACGCAGTATTTT
TRBJ2-1 . TRBV4-3 . CASSPLLQGNNEQFF TGCGCCAGCAGCCCTCTATTACAGGGAAACAATGAGCAGTTCTTC
TRBJ2-5 . TRBV30 . CAWRLGSRGQETQYF TGTGCCTGGAGACTAGGTAGTCGGGGGCAAGAGACCCAGTACTTC
TRBJ2-3 . TRBV9 TRBD2 CASSVGPGGNTDTQYF TGTGCCAGCAGCGTAGGTCCGGGAGGGAACACAGATACGCAGTATTTT
TRBJ1-1 . TRBV7-9 . CASSSFSGVGAFF TGTGCCAGCAGCTCATTTTCAGGGGTGGGTGCTTTCTTT